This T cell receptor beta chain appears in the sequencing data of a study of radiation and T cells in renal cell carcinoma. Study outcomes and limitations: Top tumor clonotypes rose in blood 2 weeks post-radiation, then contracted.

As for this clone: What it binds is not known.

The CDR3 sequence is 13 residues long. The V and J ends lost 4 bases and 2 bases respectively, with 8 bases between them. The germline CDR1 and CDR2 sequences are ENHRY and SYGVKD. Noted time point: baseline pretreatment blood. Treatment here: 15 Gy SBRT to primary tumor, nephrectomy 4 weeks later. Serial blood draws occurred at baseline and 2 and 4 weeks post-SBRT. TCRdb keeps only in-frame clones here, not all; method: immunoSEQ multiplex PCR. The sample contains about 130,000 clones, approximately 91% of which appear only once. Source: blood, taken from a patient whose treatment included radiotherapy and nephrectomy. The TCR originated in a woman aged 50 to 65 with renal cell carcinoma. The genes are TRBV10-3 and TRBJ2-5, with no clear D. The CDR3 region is CAISGQLQETQYF. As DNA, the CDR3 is TGTGCCATCAGTGGTCAGCTTCAAGAGACCCAGTACTTC.